This is a list of T cell receptor beta chains from one sample in a study of vaccination effects on CD4 cells after COVID-19. These receptors' antigens are unknown. The data were produced by immunoSEQ multiplex PCR, yet TCRdb's version contains in-frame clones alone and is incomplete. The repertoire holds around 25,000 clones, with 77% as singletons. This material consisted of CD4+ T cells from PBMCs cultured with HCoV-NL63 spike peptides, taken before COVID-19 vaccination. All receptors derive from a human donor who had a prior SARS-CoV-2 infection. Both conserved end residues are part of each CDR3. Fields, in order: clone size, J gene, V gene, D gene, CDR3 protein, CDR3 DNA. D genes are given only for firm matches. Expanded clones get a size class; other rows say once, few or many, or leave the size out.

clone size: .; J gene: TRBJ1-1; V gene: TRBV5-1; D gene: .; CDR3 protein: CASSRTDFGEAFF; CDR3 DNA: TGCGCCAGCAGCCGCACAGATTTCGGTGAAGCTTTCTTT
clone size: .; J gene: TRBJ2-2; V gene: TRBV11-2; D gene: TRBD1; CDR3 protein: CASSFGTGVPPNTGELFF; CDR3 DNA: TGTGCCAGCAGCTTCGGGACAGGCGTACCGCCGAACACCGGGGAGCTGTTTTTT
clone size: .; J gene: TRBJ2-3; V gene: TRBV7-2; D gene: TRBD1; CDR3 protein: CASQGQATDTQYF; CDR3 DNA: TGTGCCAGCCAGGGACAGGCCACAGATACGCAGTATTTT
clone size: .; J gene: TRBJ2-5; V gene: TRBV5-6; D gene: TRBD1; CDR3 protein: CASLRTGIETQYF; CDR3 DNA: TGTGCCAGCTTGCGGACAGGGATAGAGACCCAGTACTTC
clone size: .; J gene: TRBJ1-6; V gene: TRBV7-8; D gene: .; CDR3 protein: CASRPLDARDLGINSPLHF; CDR3 DNA: TGTGCCAGCCGACCCTTAGACGCCAGGGACCTCGGAATTAATTCACCCCTCCACTTT
clone size: .; J gene: TRBJ1-1; V gene: TRBV18; D gene: TRBD1; CDR3 protein: CASSRDRGEGEAFF; CDR3 DNA: TGTGCCAGCTCACGGGACAGGGGGGAAGGTGAAGCTTTCTTT
clone size: .; J gene: TRBJ2-7; V gene: TRBV11-2; D gene: .; CDR3 protein: CASRLSVGRAYEQYF; CDR3 DNA: TGTGCCAGCAGGTTGAGTGTGGGGCGGGCCTACGAGCAGTACTTC
clone size: .; J gene: TRBJ2-6; V gene: TRBV6-5; D gene: .; CDR3 protein: CASTQAGANVLTF; CDR3 DNA: TGTGCCAGCACGCAGGCTGGGGCCAACGTCCTGACTTTC
clone size: .; J gene: TRBJ2-1; V gene: TRBV4-3; D gene: TRBD2; CDR3 protein: CASSQERGLAGYNEQFF; CDR3 DNA: TGCGCCAGCAGCCAAGAGAGGGGTCTAGCGGGGTACAATGAGCAGTTCTTC
clone size: .; J gene: TRBJ2-3; V gene: TRBV7-6; D gene: TRBD2; CDR3 protein: CASSFTAGGFSTDTQYF; CDR3 DNA: TGTGCCAGCAGCTTTACAGCGGGGGGGTTTAGCACAGATACGCAGTATTTT
clone size: .; J gene: TRBJ1-5; V gene: TRBV18; D gene: .; CDR3 protein: CASSPRDGGPKPQHF; CDR3 DNA: TGTGCCAGCTCACCACGGGACGGGGGGCCTAAGCCCCAGCATTTT
clone size: .; J gene: TRBJ1-1; V gene: TRBV29-1; D gene: TRBD1; CDR3 protein: CSVANRGNTEAFF; CDR3 DNA: TGCAGCGTTGCTAACAGGGGGAACACTGAAGCTTTCTTT
clone size: .; J gene: TRBJ2-1; V gene: TRBV5-4; D gene: TRBD2; CDR3 protein: CASSFGLAGGTYNEQFF; CDR3 DNA: TGTGCCAGCAGCTTCGGACTAGCGGGAGGTACCTACAATGAGCAGTTCTTC
clone size: .; J gene: TRBJ2-3; V gene: TRBV19; D gene: TRBD2; CDR3 protein: CASSAGLAGRTDTQYF; CDR3 DNA: TGTGCCAGTAGTGCGGGACTAGCGGGGCGCACAGATACGCAGTATTTT
clone size: .; J gene: TRBJ1-4; V gene: TRBV24-1; D gene: TRBD1; CDR3 protein: CATSEGQASTNEKLFF; CDR3 DNA: TGTGCCACCAGTGAGGGACAGGCTTCAACTAATGAAAAACTGTTTTTT
clone size: .; J gene: TRBJ1-3; V gene: TRBV27; D gene: .; CDR3 protein: CASIWGGNGNTIYF; CDR3 DNA: TGTGCCAGCATTTGGGGGGGCAATGGAAACACCATATATTTT
clone size: .; J gene: TRBJ1-1; V gene: TRBV18; D gene: .; CDR3 protein: CASSTLDRNTEAFF; CDR3 DNA: TGTGCCAGCTCAACCCTCGACAGGAACACTGAAGCTTTCTTT
clone size: .; J gene: TRBJ1-1; V gene: TRBV5-5; D gene: .; CDR3 protein: CASSSTPGGTEAFF; CDR3 DNA: TGTGCCAGCAGTTCGACACCGGGAGGGACTGAAGCTTTCTTT
clone size: .; J gene: TRBJ2-7; V gene: TRBV4-1; D gene: .; CDR3 protein: CASSQVVGLGEQYF; CDR3 DNA: TGCGCCAGCAGCCAAGTTGTGGGACTTGGCGAGCAGTACTTC
clone size: .; J gene: TRBJ2-1; V gene: TRBV5-1; D gene: .; CDR3 protein: CASSQIGEEQFF; CDR3 DNA: TGCGCCAGCAGCCAGATAGGGGAGGAGCAGTTCTTC
clone size: .; J gene: TRBJ2-5; V gene: TRBV5-1; D gene: TRBD1; CDR3 protein: CASSRGTGHSETQYF; CDR3 DNA: TGCGCCAGCAGCCGCGGGACAGGGCACTCAGAGACCCAGTACTTC
clone size: few; J gene: TRBJ1-6; V gene: TRBV5-8; D gene: .; CDR3 protein: CASSREPGGPLHF; CDR3 DNA: TGTGCCAGCAGCCGGGAACCTGGGGGGCCCCTCCACTTT
clone size: .; J gene: TRBJ2-7; V gene: TRBV5-1; D gene: TRBD1; CDR3 protein: CASSPDRGSPYEQYF; CDR3 DNA: TGCGCCAGCAGCCCGGACAGGGGGTCCCCCTACGAGCAGTACTTC
clone size: .; J gene: TRBJ1-2; V gene: TRBV3-1/TRBV3-2; D gene: .; CDR3 protein: CASSQAVNPNYGYTF; CDR3 DNA: TGTGCCAGCAGCCAAGCCGTAAATCCTAACTATGGCTACACCTTC
clone size: few; J gene: TRBJ2-7; V gene: TRBV24-1; D gene: TRBD1; CDR3 protein: CATSRDSDEQYF; CDR3 DNA: TGTGCCACCAGTAGGGACAGTGACGAGCAGTACTTC
clone size: .; J gene: TRBJ2-2; V gene: TRBV5-1; D gene: .; CDR3 protein: CASSLEARLNTGELFF; CDR3 DNA: TGCGCCAGCAGCTTGGAGGCGCGCTTGAACACCGGGGAGCTGTTTTTT
clone size: .; J gene: TRBJ1-5; V gene: TRBV11-3; D gene: .; CDR3 protein: CASSLGGHSNQPQHF; CDR3 DNA: TGTGCCAGCAGCTTGGGGGGACACTCTAATCAGCCCCAGCATTTT
clone size: .; J gene: TRBJ1-1; V gene: TRBV7-8; D gene: TRBD1; CDR3 protein: CASSIGQANTEAFF; CDR3 DNA: TGTGCCAGCAGCATCGGACAGGCGAACACTGAAGCTTTCTTT
clone size: .; J gene: TRBJ1-2; V gene: TRBV18; D gene: .; CDR3 protein: CASSSQTAYGYTF; CDR3 DNA: TGTGCCAGCTCTTCGCAAACGGCCTATGGCTACACCTTC
clone size: .; J gene: TRBJ1-3; V gene: TRBV28; D gene: .; CDR3 protein: CASTIQDGAPSGNTIYF; CDR3 DNA: TGTGCCAGCACCATTCAGGATGGGGCCCCCTCTGGAAACACCATATATTTT
clone size: .; J gene: TRBJ1-3; V gene: TRBV6-2/TRBV6-3; D gene: .; CDR3 protein: CASSYLQQTGNTIYF; CDR3 DNA: TGTGCCAGCAGTTACCTTCAACAGACTGGAAACACCATATATTTT
clone size: .; J gene: TRBJ2-2; V gene: TRBV30; D gene: .; CDR3 protein: CAWRVAGNTGELFF; CDR3 DNA: TGTGCCTGGAGGGTGGCCGGGAACACCGGGGAGCTGTTTTTT
clone size: .; J gene: TRBJ2-5; V gene: TRBV7-2; D gene: TRBD2; CDR3 protein: CASSYQRGGGETQYF; CDR3 DNA: TGTGCCAGCAGCTACCAGCGGGGGGGCGGAGAGACCCAGTACTTC
clone size: .; J gene: TRBJ2-7; V gene: TRBV2; D gene: TRBD1; CDR3 protein: CASGRGTGYPEQYF; CDR3 DNA: TGTGCCAGCGGCCGAGGGACAGGGTATCCCGAGCAGTACTTC
clone size: .; J gene: TRBJ2-1; V gene: TRBV7-9; D gene: .; CDR3 protein: CASSLPDNEQFF; CDR3 DNA: TGTGCCAGCAGCTTACCCGACAATGAGCAGTTCTTC
clone size: few; J gene: TRBJ2-2; V gene: TRBV7-9; D gene: .; CDR3 protein: CASSLPKSGTSGTGELFF; CDR3 DNA: TGTGCCAGCAGCTTACCTAAATCCGGGACGTCGGGCACCGGGGAGCTGTTTTTT
clone size: .; J gene: TRBJ2-7; V gene: TRBV30; D gene: .; CDR3 protein: CAWSGGPVDEQYF; CDR3 DNA: TGTGCCTGGAGTGGCGGACCCGTGGACGAGCAGTACTTC
clone size: .; J gene: TRBJ2-1; V gene: TRBV21-1; D gene: .; CDR3 protein: CASRDRGLEGNEQFF; CDR3 DNA: TGTGCCAGCAGGGACCGGGGACTCGAGGGGAATGAGCAGTTCTTC
clone size: .; J gene: TRBJ1-5; V gene: TRBV12-3/TRBV12-4; D gene: .; CDR3 protein: CASSITGNQPQHF; CDR3 DNA: TGTGCCAGCAGTATAACAGGGAATCAGCCCCAGCATTTT
clone size: .; J gene: TRBJ2-6; V gene: TRBV5-1; D gene: TRBD1; CDR3 protein: CASSERTGGFGANVLTF; CDR3 DNA: TGCGCCAGCAGCGAAAGGACAGGGGGCTTTGGGGCCAACGTCCTGACTTTC
clone size: few; J gene: TRBJ2-7; V gene: TRBV3-1/TRBV3-2; D gene: TRBD2; CDR3 protein: CASSQSPVTSGGYEQYF; CDR3 DNA: TGTGCCAGCAGCCAATCCCCGGTGACTAGCGGGGGTTACGAGCAGTACTTC
clone size: .; J gene: TRBJ2-6; V gene: TRBV6-2/TRBV6-3; D gene: .; CDR3 protein: CASSYPLGSGANVLTF; CDR3 DNA: TGTGCCAGCAGTTACCCCCTTGGCTCTGGGGCCAACGTCCTGACTTTC
clone size: once; J gene: TRBJ2-2; V gene: TRBV5-5; D gene: .; CDR3 protein: CASSPVPEGTGELFF; CDR3 DNA: TGTGCCAGCAGCCCCGTCCCCGAGGGCACCGGGGAGCTGTTTTTT
clone size: .; J gene: TRBJ1-6; V gene: TRBV5-1; D gene: TRBD1; CDR3 protein: CASSSGQGTENSPLHF; CDR3 DNA: TGCGCCAGCAGCTCTGGACAGGGGACGGAGAATTCACCCCTCCACTTT
clone size: .; J gene: TRBJ2-6; V gene: TRBV2; D gene: TRBD1; CDR3 protein: CASRTGASGANVLTF; CDR3 DNA: TGTGCCAGTAGAACAGGGGCCTCTGGGGCCAACGTCCTGACTTTC
clone size: few; J gene: TRBJ2-3; V gene: TRBV7-9; D gene: .; CDR3 protein: CASSPDARDTQYF; CDR3 DNA: TGTGCCAGCAGCCCGGACGCGCGAGATACGCAGTATTTT
clone size: .; J gene: TRBJ1-5; V gene: TRBV2; D gene: .; CDR3 protein: CASSEGLGNQPQHF; CDR3 DNA: TGTGCCAGCAGTGAAGGGTTAGGGAATCAGCCCCAGCATTTT
clone size: .; J gene: TRBJ1-1; V gene: TRBV7-2; D gene: .; CDR3 protein: CASSLGGVGTEAFF; CDR3 DNA: TGTGCCAGCAGCTTAGGGGGGGTTGGCACTGAAGCTTTCTTT
clone size: once; J gene: TRBJ1-6; V gene: TRBV6-5; D gene: TRBD1; CDR3 protein: CASSRDSRWSPLHF; CDR3 DNA: TGTGCCAGCAGTAGGGACAGCCGATGGTCACCCCTCCACTTT
clone size: .; J gene: TRBJ2-7; V gene: TRBV6-5; D gene: TRBD2; CDR3 protein: CASSPYRTSEGEQYF; CDR3 DNA: TGTGCCAGCAGTCCCTACCGGACTAGCGAGGGGGAGCAGTACTTC
clone size: .; J gene: TRBJ1-2; V gene: TRBV5-4; D gene: TRBD1; CDR3 protein: CASSLGTGDNGYTF; CDR3 DNA: TGTGCCAGCAGCTTGGGGACAGGGGATAATGGCTACACCTTC
clone size: .; J gene: TRBJ2-7; V gene: TRBV9; D gene: .; CDR3 protein: CASSVATNSYEQYF; CDR3 DNA: TGTGCCAGCAGCGTAGCCACAAACTCCTACGAGCAGTACTTC
clone size: once; J gene: TRBJ2-2; V gene: TRBV11-3; D gene: TRBD1; CDR3 protein: CASTPPDRVDTGELFF; CDR3 DNA: TGTGCCAGCACCCCACCCGACAGGGTTGACACCGGGGAGCTGTTTTTT